This TCR beta chain is drawn from a study of shared clonotypes between healthy human individuals. Study overall: Aged between 18 and 49, the donors were a couple of women and a few men.

Replicate PCRs for unsorted PBMC used roughly 300 ng DNA (around 29,000 T cell genomes). Profiling relied on immunoSEQ multiplex PCR, and the TCRdb table lists in-frame clones only, not all of them. This table has 520,000 or so clones, 79% appearing once. The CDR3 has 12 residues. Germline V CDR1 and CDR2: SEHNR, FQNEAQ (reference sequence). V was shortened by 7 bases and J by 5 bases, with 11 bases between the two germline ends. Recent acute infections and vaccinations were absent in the healthy HIV-negative adult donors. The study drew all its donors from Caucasian adults living in Nashville, Tennessee.

The clonotype comes from a woman aged 35 to 49 in good health. Some clones in this sample may be carry-over from other donors' samples. Sequenced sample: PBMCs. The chain combines TRBV7-9 with TRBJ1-1; D call uncertain. The CDR3, as DNA: TGTGCCAGCACCCGAGTGGGGACTGAAGCTTTCTTT. Translation gives CASTRVGTEAFF.